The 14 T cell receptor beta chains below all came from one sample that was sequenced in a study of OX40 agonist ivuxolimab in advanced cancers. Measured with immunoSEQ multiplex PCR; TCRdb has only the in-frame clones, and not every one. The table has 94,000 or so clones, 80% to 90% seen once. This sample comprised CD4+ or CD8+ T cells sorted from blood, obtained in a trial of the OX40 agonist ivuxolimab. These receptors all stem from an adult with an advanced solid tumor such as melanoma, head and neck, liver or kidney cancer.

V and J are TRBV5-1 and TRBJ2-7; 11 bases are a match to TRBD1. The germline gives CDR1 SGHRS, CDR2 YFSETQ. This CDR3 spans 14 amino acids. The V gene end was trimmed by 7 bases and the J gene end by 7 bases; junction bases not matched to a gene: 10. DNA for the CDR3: TGCGCCAGCGCTCGCGGACAGGGGGCATCAGAGCAGTACGTC. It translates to CASARGQGASEQYV.

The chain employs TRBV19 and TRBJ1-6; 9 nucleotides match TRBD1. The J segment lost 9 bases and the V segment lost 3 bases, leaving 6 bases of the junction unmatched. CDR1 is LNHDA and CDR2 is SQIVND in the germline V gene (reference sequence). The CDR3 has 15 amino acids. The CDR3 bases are TGTGCCAGTAGTATGGGGACAGGGCTTTCTTCACCCCTCCACTTT. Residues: CASSMGTGLSSPLHF.

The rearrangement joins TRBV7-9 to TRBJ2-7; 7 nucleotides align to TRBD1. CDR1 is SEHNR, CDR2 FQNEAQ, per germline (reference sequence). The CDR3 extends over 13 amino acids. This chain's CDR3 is CASSYDRDHEQHV. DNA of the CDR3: TGTGCCAGCAGCTACGACAGGGACCACGAGCAGCACGTC.

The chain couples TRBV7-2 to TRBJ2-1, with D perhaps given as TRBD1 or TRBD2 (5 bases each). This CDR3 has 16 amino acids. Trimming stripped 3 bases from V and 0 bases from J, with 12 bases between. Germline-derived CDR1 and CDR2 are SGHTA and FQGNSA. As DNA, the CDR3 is TGTGCCAGCAGCTTCTCCGGGACCAGCTCCTACAATGAGCAGTTCTTC. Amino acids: CASSFSGTSSYNEQFF. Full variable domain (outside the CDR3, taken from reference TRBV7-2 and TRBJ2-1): GAGVSQSPSNKVTEKGKDVELRCDPISGHTALYWYRQSLGQGLEFLIYFQGNSAPDKSGLPSDRFSAERTGGSVSTLTIQRTQQEDSAVYLCASSFSGTSSYNEQFFGPGTRLTVL.

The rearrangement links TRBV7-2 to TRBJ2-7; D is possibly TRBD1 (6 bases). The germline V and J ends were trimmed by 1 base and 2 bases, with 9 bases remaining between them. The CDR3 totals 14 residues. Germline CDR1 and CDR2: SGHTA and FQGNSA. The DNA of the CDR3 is TGTGCCAGCAGCTTAGAACAGGGTCCCTACGAGCAGTACGTC. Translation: CASSLEQGPYEQYV.

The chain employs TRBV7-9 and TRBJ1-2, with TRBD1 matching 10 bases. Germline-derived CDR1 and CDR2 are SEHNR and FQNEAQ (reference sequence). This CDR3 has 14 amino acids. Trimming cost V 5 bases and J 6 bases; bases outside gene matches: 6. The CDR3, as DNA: TGTGCCAGCAGCCAAGGACAGGGGGAGGATGGCTACACCTTC. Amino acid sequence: CASSQGQGEDGYTF.

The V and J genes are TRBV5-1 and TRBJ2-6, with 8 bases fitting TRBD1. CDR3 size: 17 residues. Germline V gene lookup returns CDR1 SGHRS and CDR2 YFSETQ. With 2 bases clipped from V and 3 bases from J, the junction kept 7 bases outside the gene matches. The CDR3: CASSFGQGGYGANVLTF. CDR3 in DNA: TGCGCCAGCAGCTTCGGACAGGGAGGCTATGGGGCCAACGTCCTGACTTTC.

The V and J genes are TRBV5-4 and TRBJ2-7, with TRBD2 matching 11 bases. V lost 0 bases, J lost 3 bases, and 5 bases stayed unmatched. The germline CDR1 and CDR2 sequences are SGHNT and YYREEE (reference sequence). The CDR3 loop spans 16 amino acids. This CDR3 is CASSLGSSGGIYEQYF. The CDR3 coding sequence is TGTGCCAGCAGCTTGGGTTCTAGCGGGGGGATCTACGAGCAGTACTTC.

CDR3 sequence (DNA): TGCGCCAGCAGCTGGGGCATGGGGGGTTACAATGAGCAGTTCTTC. It yields the protein CASSWGMGGYNEQFF. The chain recombines TRBV5-1 with TRBJ2-1; D may be TRBD2 (6 bases). Trimming stripped 3 bases from V and 4 bases from J, with 14 bases between. Per germline, CDR1 SGHRS and CDR2 YFSETQ. This CDR3 is built from 15 residues.

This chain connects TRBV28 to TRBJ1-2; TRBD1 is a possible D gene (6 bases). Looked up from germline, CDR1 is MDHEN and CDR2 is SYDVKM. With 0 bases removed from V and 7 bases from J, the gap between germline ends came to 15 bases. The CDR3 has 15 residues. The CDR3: CASSLWGASSGGYTF. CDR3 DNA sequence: TGTGCCAGCAGTTTATGGGGGGCGTCCTCCGGTGGCTACACCTTC.

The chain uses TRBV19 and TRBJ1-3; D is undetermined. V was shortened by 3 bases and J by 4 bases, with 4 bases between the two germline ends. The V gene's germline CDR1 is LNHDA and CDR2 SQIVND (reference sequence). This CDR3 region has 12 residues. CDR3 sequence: CASSMKGNTIYF. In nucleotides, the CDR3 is TGTGCCAGTAGTATGAAAGGAAACACCATATATTTT.

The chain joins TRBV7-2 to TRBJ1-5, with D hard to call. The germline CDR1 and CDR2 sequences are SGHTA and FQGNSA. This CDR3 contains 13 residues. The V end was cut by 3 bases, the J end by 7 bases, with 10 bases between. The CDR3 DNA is TGTGCCAGCAGCTTTGAGGGAAGCCAGCCCCAGCATTTT. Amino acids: CASSFEGSQPQHF.

The CDR3 nucleotides read TGTGCCAGCAGCTTGGTGGTGGCTAGCGGTTTAACCGGGGAGCTGTTTTTT. It yields the protein CASSLVVASGLTGELFF. This chain uses TRBV5-4 with TRBJ2-2, with 7 bases lining up with TRBD2. This CDR3 has 17 residues. The V gene's germline CDR1 is SGHNT and CDR2 YYREEE (reference sequence). V was clipped by 0 bases and J by 5 bases; unmatched bases: 10.

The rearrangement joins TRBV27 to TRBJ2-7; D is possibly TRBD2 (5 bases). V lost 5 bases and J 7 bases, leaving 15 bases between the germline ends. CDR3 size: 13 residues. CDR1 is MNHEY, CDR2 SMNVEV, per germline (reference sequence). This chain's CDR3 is CASSPHIGGEQYV. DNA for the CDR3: TGTGCCAGCAGTCCTCACATCGGCGGGGAGCAGTACGTC.